The entry that follows covers one T cell receptor (beta chain) sequence. Its recognized antigen is unknown. One end of the junction does not line up with germline, which may come from a read error. CDR1 SGHNT and CDR2 YENEEA were looked up in the germline V gene. Including cysteine and phenylalanine, the CDR3 has 14 amino acids. The only DNA kept is the CDR3, 42 bases in frame from the first base. Total RNA and DNA were co-extracted from roughly 20-30 mg of bulk tissue with the AllPrep DNA/RNA mini kit, without cell sorting. Between November 2015 and March 2016, several patients in China with histopathologically diagnosed primary liver carcinoma had surgical resection. At the time of sampling, the patients had chronic HBV infection and had not received any treatment. Each tumor was sampled at five spatially separated regions: the tumor centre plus the superior, inferior, left-lateral and right-lateral poles. According to histology, viable tumor cells made up more than 75% of every tumor sample. Fresh tumor and adjacent tissue pieces were bisected, with one half stored in RNAlater at -80 degrees C and the other half sent for histology.

Using a constant-region primer and ProtoScript II reverse transcriptase, TCRbeta-specific cDNA was reverse-transcribed from around 500 ng total RNA. TCRbeta libraries were built with three nested multiplex PCR rounds, a slightly modified ARM-PCR procedure. Multiplex TRBV1-TRBV30 forward primers and a Cbeta reverse primer were used in the first two PCR rounds, each of which was run for 10 to 11 cycles. Sample barcodes and Illumina adapters were attached in a final 25-cycle PCR using Deep VentR polymerase. Before sequencing, amplicons between 200 and 500 bp were purified from gel using a QIAquick gel extraction kit. An Illumina HiSeq 2500 was used to sequence the TCRbeta amplicons, generating 250-bp paired-end reads. Under the source paper's analysis protocol: Trimmomatic v0.33 was used to quality-trim the reads, and FLASH v1.2.11 was used to merge paired reads so that full CDR3 sequences could be recovered. MiGEC v1.2.1b assigned V, D and J germline segments to the rearranged TCRbeta sequences. VDJtools v1.0.0 computed clonotype statistics and Shannon-Wiener diversity indices. To reduce sampling bias, subsequent analyses other than the diversity analysis used only the 250 most abundant clonotypes in each sample. Using fastp at Q25 and MiXCR, TCRdb reprocessed the public reads and kept productive beta chains. Each CDR3 protein appears once, grouped with its most common genes and DNA. These V and J calls derive from TCRdb rather than the authors' analysis. This sample has 20,000 to 25,000 distinct CDR3 sequences in its table, and 75% to 80% of those were observed once. The top ten constitute about 40% of the sample.

This entry is derived from a study of tumor-infiltrating lymphocytes in primary liver carcinoma (dated by TCRdb to 2016 to 2017). Background for the entire study: Hepatocellular carcinoma (four) or combined HCC and intrahepatic cholangiocarcinoma (one) was present in the five patients, who were three men and two women aged 30 to 69 years. The tumors of the five patients were staged as T1-T3 N0M0, with maximum diameters ranging from roughly 4 to 10 cm. The study combined TCRbeta repertoire sequencing, expression microarrays and whole-exome sequencing across five regions of each liver tumor, with adjacent normal tissue and blood. Agilent mRNA microarray profiling was performed on the approximately 25 tumor region samples to relate TCRbeta repertoire diversity to the local molecular phenotype. Technical replicate repertoires showed high reproducibility, with mean shared-clone rates roughly 0.87 and correlation coefficients above 0.95. Roughly 3.5 to 7.5 million productive TCRbeta reads were obtained per sample, and no significant difference in read depth was found between tissue types. A total of about 35 specimens from 5 patients went through TCRbeta repertoire sequencing, namely 25 tumor regions, 5 adjacent noncancerous liver tissues and 5 peripheral blood samples.

On the study overall, not on this receptor specifically: Compared with blood, tumors had a significantly larger share of the repertoire taken up by the top 250 clones (p = 0.039). Pairs of tumor regions showed greater repertoire overlap (mean roughly 35%) than tumor-adjacent pairs (roughly 17%) or tumor-blood pairs (around 15%), which is consistent with antigen-driven expansion. Comparison of CD4+ and CD8+ T cell repertoires was precluded by the use of bulk unsorted samples. Only the TCR beta chain was sequenced, so true repertoire diversity is likely underestimated because unpaired alpha chains were not captured. Only roughly 7-25% of top clones appeared in all five regions of a tumor, which suggests that tumor-infiltrating T cells are spatially heterogeneous. Only five patients were included in the study, and the authors note that the findings should be validated in a larger study.

The V and J segments used are TRBV11-3 and TRBJ2-3; perhaps TRBD1 is the D gene, with 6 bases matching. The specimen sequenced was liver tumor tissue from sampling region 1. The sample's cell subset or site label is to be understood as: tumor region T1, superior pole. The receptor was isolated from a woman aged 25 to 39 with primary liver carcinoma and hepatitis B virus infection. The DNA is TGTGCCAGTAGCTTTGGGACACCGATGGCGCCGCATTATTTT. Translated, it gives CASSFGTPMAPHYF. The variable domain in full, with residues beyond the CDR3 obtained from the reference TRBV11-3 and TRBJ2-3 genes, is EAGVVQSPRYKIIEKKQPVAFWCNPISGHNTLYWYLQNLGQGPELLIRYENEEAVDDSQLPKDRFSAERLKGVDSTLKIQPAELGDSAVYLCASSFGTPMAPHYFGPGTRLTVL.